The 32 T cell receptor beta chains in this list originate from one sample, sequenced in a study of cytomegalovirus exposure and HLA in healthy donors. The PCR employed 60 Vbeta primers together with 13 Jbeta primers. Clones were sequenced by immunoSEQ multiplex PCR, and TCRdb holds only the in-frame ones, with some missing. The table records 220,000 or so clones, around 73% of them present only once. Material: PBMCs. The receptors were gathered from a male donor in good health and CMV-seronegative.

The sample holds a few counts of this clone. The CDR3 is CASSLGRGGSTHEQFF. DNA for the CDR3: TGCGCCAGCAGCTTGGGACGTGGCGGGAGTACCCATGAGCAGTTCTTC. V usage is TRBV5-1 and J usage is TRBJ2-1, with 7 bases aligning to TRBD2. The CDR3 length is 16 residues. Germline V gene lookup returns CDR1 SGHRS and CDR2 YFSETQ. The V segment lost 0 bases and the J segment 8 bases; nucleotides outside the gene matches: 11.

Comment on this clone: Other DNA sequences of this sample code for an identical CDR3. The chain uses TRBV18 and TRBJ2-6; D is unclear. The CDR3 is 16 residues long. V lost 0 bases to trimming and J lost 1 base, with 7 bases between them. In germline, CDR1 is KGHSH, CDR2 LQKENI. The CDR3 nucleotides read TGTGCCAGCTCACCACCTTCGACATCTGGGGCCAACGTCCTGACTTTC. Translating gives CASSPPSTSGANVLTF.

The chain links TRBV14 to TRBJ2-3; TRBD2 aligns across 15 bases. The CDR3 covers 19 residues. In germline, CDR1 is SGHDN, CDR2 FVKESK. J was trimmed by 2 bases and V by 3 bases; bases with no gene match: 9. The CDR3 region has the DNA TGTGCCAGCAGCCACAGGACTAGCGGGAGGGCCCTATCCACAGATACGCAGTATTTT. Translation gives CASSHRTSGRALSTDTQYF.

The chain uses TRBV27 and TRBJ1-2; 9 bases line up with TRBD1. Germline V gives CDR1 MNHEY, CDR2 SMNVEV (reference sequence). After removal of 6 bases from V and 5 bases from J, the junction contained 7 bases not matched to a gene. This CDR3 contains 14 residues. CDR3 protein: CASRTGGEIYGYTF. CDR3 nucleotide sequence: TGTGCCAGCAGGACAGGGGGAGAGATTTATGGCTACACCTTC.

This clone was seen only once. The chain recombines TRBV12-5 with TRBJ1-2; the match to TRBD1 covers 7 bases. Trimming took 6 bases from V and 4 from J; bases not matched to a gene: 5. Looked up from germline, CDR1 is LGHNT and CDR2 is FRNRAP. The CDR3 sequence is 13 residues long. The CDR3 sequence is CASGSTGSYGYTF. The DNA for the CDR3 is TGTGCTAGTGGCTCGACAGGGTCCTATGGCTACACCTTC. The variable domain in full, with the rest retrieved from reference TRBV12-5 and TRBJ1-2, is DARVTQTPRHKVTEMGQEVTMRCQPILGHNTVFWYRQTMMQGLELLAYFRNRAPLDDSGMPKDRFSAEMPDATLATLKIQPSEPRDSAVYFCASGSTGSYGYTFGSGTRLTVV.

The chain carries TRBV19 and TRBJ2-5; 9 nucleotides agree with TRBD1. This CDR3 is 16 amino acids long. Germline lookup yields CDR1 LNHDA and CDR2 SQIVND (reference sequence). Trimming removed 1 base from V and 6 bases from J; junction bases left unmatched: 9. CDR3 protein: CASSIAGTGKLKTQYF. In nucleotides, the CDR3 is TGTGCCAGTAGTATAGCTGGGACAGGGAAGTTGAAGACCCAGTACTTC.

Worth noting for this clone: This specimen includes other DNA sequences encoding the same CDR3. The chain joins TRBV5-1 to TRBJ2-3; 7 positions match TRBD1. With 1 base clipped from V and 6 bases from J, the junction kept 5 bases outside the gene matches. The germline gives CDR1 SGHRS, CDR2 YFSETQ. The CDR3 consists of 14 residues. CDR3 sequence reads: CASSLRDSTDTQYF. CDR3 DNA sequence: TGCGCCAGCAGCTTGCGGGACAGTACCGATACGCAGTATTTT.

V and J are TRBV6-1 and TRBJ2-1, with TRBD2 identical over 8 bases. CDR1 and CDR2 from the germline V gene are MNHNS and SASEGT. The CDR3 consists of 15 residues. With V trimmed by 7 bases and J by 5 bases, 10 bases remained unmatched. The CDR3 DNA is TGTGCCAGCATAAGTTCAGCGGGAGCCAACAATGAGCAGTTCTTC. It is translated as CASISSAGANNEQFF.

The CDR3 sequence is CASGRRGRAEQYF. In DNA, the CDR3 is TGTGCCAGCGGACGCAGGGGGAGAGCCGAGCAGTACTTC. The rearrangement uses TRBV6-5 and TRBJ2-7, with 7 bases fitting TRBD1. With 8 bases clipped from V and 6 bases from J, the junction kept 10 bases outside the gene matches. The CDR3 is 13 residues long. Germline V CDR1 and CDR2: MNHEY, SVGAGI.

The V call is TRBV28, the J call TRBJ1-1, with D unresolved. V was shortened by 1 base and J by 4 bases, with 16 bases between the two germline ends. CDR3 length: 16 residues. Germline assignment: CDR1 MDHEN and CDR2 SYDVKM. The CDR3 region has the DNA TGTGCCAGCAGTTTATTAGGTAGGGCGGGCGGCACTGAAGCTTTCTTT. This translates into CASSLLGRAGGTEAFF.

V is TRBV6-5 and J is TRBJ1-2; weak D call: TRBD1 (5 bases). This CDR3 comprises 16 residues. Germline V gene data show CDR1 as MNHEY and CDR2 as SVGAGI. V lost 4 bases and J 6 bases, leaving 21 bases between the germline ends. CDR3 loop: CASSFLSGVGAHGYTF. CDR3 sequence (DNA): TGTGCCAGCAGTTTTCTAAGCGGGGTCGGGGCGCATGGCTACACCTTC.

V and J are TRBV5-4 and TRBJ2-1; 12 positions agree with TRBD2. This CDR3 spans 16 amino acids. Germline values: CDR1 SGHNT, CDR2 YYREEE (reference sequence). The junction had 7 bases not matched to a gene; V was cut back by 4 bases and J by 5 bases. CDR3 sequence reads: CASSPYLAGGDNEQFF. CDR3 DNA: TGTGCCAGCAGCCCATACCTAGCGGGAGGGGACAATGAGCAGTTCTTC.

This chain links TRBV1 with TRBJ1-1; whether TRBD1, the table's D call, matches the DNA was not checked. TRBV1 is a known pseudogene. There are 16 residues in the CDR3. CDR3 amino acids: CTSSQELPGQGTEAFF. The CDR3 bases are TGCACCAGCAGCCAAGAGTTGCCGGGACAGGGCACTGAAGCTTTCTTT.

As for this clone: A junction boundary mismatches the germline segment, possibly from a read error. J is TRBJ2-1 and V is TRBV7-9; possibly TRBD2 for D (6 bases). Germline CDR1 is SEHNR and CDR2 is FQNEAQ (reference sequence). CDR3 length equals 16 residues. CDR3 DNA sequence: TGTTCCAGCAGCTTAGATGGGGGGTTTTCCTACAATGAGCAGTTCTTC. Its translation is CSSSLDGGFSYNEQFF.

The CDR3 nucleotides read TGTGCCAGCAGTGAAGCGCTTCTGGGACTAGCGGGAGTCAAAAACATTCAGTACTTC. This sequence encodes CASSEALLGLAGVKNIQYF. The J gene is TRBJ2-4, the V gene TRBV6-1, with 14 bases lining up with TRBD2. Germline-derived CDR1 and CDR2 are MNHNS and SASEGT. Losses at the gene ends were 0 bases for V and 3 bases for J; bases not matched to a gene: 7. The CDR3 spans 19 residues.

This chain connects TRBV6-4 to TRBJ1-3, with D perhaps matching TRBD1 (5 bases). This CDR3 has 14 residues. Trimming took 1 base from V and 8 from J, leaving 12 bases between them. Germline CDR1 and CDR2: MRHNA and SNTAGT. CDR3 sequence reads: CASSDWGPGDTIYF. CDR3 coding DNA: TGTGCCAGCAGTGACTGGGGCCCGGGGGACACCATATATTTT.

The chain links TRBV21-1 to TRBJ2-7; TRBD1 reflects the table's D call only, with no check against the DNA. TRBV21-1 is classified as a pseudogene. This CDR3 comprises 16 residues. The CDR3, as DNA: TGTGCCAGCAGCAAGGATGGGACAGGAGCTTTTTACGAGCAGTACTTC. Protein: CASSKDGTGAFYEQYF.

As regards this clone: The junction differs from germline at one of its ends, possibly a read error. The chain is built from TRBV7-7 and TRBJ2-5; 10 bases agree with TRBD2. Germline values: CDR1 SSHAT, CDR2 FNYEAQ (reference sequence). The CDR3 length is 16 residues. This CDR3 is CASSLGGSGRFETQYF. The CDR3 DNA reads TGTGCTAGCAGCTTAGGGGGTAGCGGGAGGTTTGAGACCCAGTACTTC.

The chain links TRBV27 to TRBJ2-1; perhaps TRBD2 as D (5 bases). The CDR3 sequence is 15 residues long. Trimming left V 5 bases short and J 4 bases short, with 15 bases between. Germline CDR1 is MNHEY and CDR2 is SMNVEV (reference sequence). In nucleotides, the CDR3 is TGTGCCAGCAGTCTGGGGAGTTTTACGTACAATGAGCAGTTCTTC. This encodes CASSLGSFTYNEQFF.

This clone was counted a single time. The chain recombines TRBV6-7 with TRBJ2-3; D may be TRBD1 (6 bases). TRBV6-7 is an open reading frame whose function is uncertain. V lost 6 bases and J lost 3, with 7 bases in between. The CDR3 spans 12 residues. CDR3 sequence: CASRTGTDTQYF. CDR3 DNA: TGTGCCAGCAGGACAGGAACAGATACGCAGTATTTT.

The CDR3 sequence: CASTGTVSYEQYF. CDR3 DNA: TGCGCCAGCACCGGGACAGTTTCCTACGAGCAGTACTTC. This chain connects TRBV10-2 to TRBJ2-7; 7 bases match TRBD1. Looked up from germline, CDR1 is WSHSY and CDR2 is SAAADI. This CDR3 is 13 amino acids long. J gave up 1 base and V 7 bases, and 4 bases lay outside the gene matches.

The chain combines TRBV14 with TRBJ2-3; 8 nucleotides match TRBD1. Germline V gene data show CDR1 as SGHDN and CDR2 as FVKESK. CDR3 length: 15 amino acids. Trimming at V came to 4 bases and at J to 2 bases, leaving 5 bases not matched to a gene. The CDR3 sequence is CASSPRQGTTDTQYF. In nucleotides, the CDR3 is TGTGCCAGCAGCCCGAGACAGGGGACCACAGATACGCAGTATTTT. The whole variable domain, filled in from reference TRBV14 and TRBJ2-3, reads EAGVTQFPSHSVIEKGQTVTLRCDPISGHDNLYWYRRVMGKEIKFLLHFVKESKQDESGMPNNRFLAERTGGTYSTLKVQPAELEDSGVYFCASSPRQGTTDTQYFGPGTRLTVL.

This clone was observed once. The rearrangement joins TRBV7-7 to TRBJ2-5; no definite D call. The CDR3 loop spans 15 amino acids. Germline V gives CDR1 SSHAT, CDR2 FNYEAQ (reference sequence). The V and J ends lost 3 bases and 5 bases respectively, with 16 bases between them. CDR3 sequence: CASSLNYNPHETQYF. CDR3 DNA sequence: TGTGCCAGCAGCTTGAACTATAACCCTCACGAGACCCAGTACTTC. The full variable domain, rest sourced from reference TRBV7-7 and TRBJ2-5, is GAGVSQSPRYKVTKRGQDVTLRCDPISSHATLYWYQQALGQGPEFLTYFNYEAQPDKSGLPSDRFSAERPEGSISTLTIQRTEQRDSAMYRCASSLNYNPHETQYFGPGTRLLVL.

The chain recombines TRBV12-5 with TRBJ2-7; 8 bases agree with TRBD1. V lost 7 bases to trimming and J lost 2 bases; unmatched junction nucleotides: 4. Germline CDR1 is LGHNT and CDR2 is FRNRAP. The CDR3 contains 13 residues. The CDR3 DNA follows: TGTGCTAGTGCCCGGACAGGGACCTACGAGCAGTACTTC. This codes for CASARTGTYEQYF.

V usage is TRBV6-5 and J usage is TRBJ2-2; tentatively, D is TRBD2 (5 bases). The CDR3 runs 16 residues. Trimming removed 0 bases at V and 0 bases at J, with 8 bases between. Germline V lookup: CDR1 MNHEY, CDR2 SVGAGI. The CDR3, as DNA: TGTGCCAGCAGTTACTCTCAGCGGCCGAACACCGGGGAGCTGTTTTTT. It yields the protein CASSYSQRPNTGELFF.

The genes are TRBV5-6 and TRBJ2-1; TRBD2 aligns across 9 bases. CDR1 and CDR2 (germline): SGHDT, YYEEEE. The CDR3 loop spans 15 amino acids. V gave up 0 bases and J gave up 6 bases; unmatched junction bases: 4. CDR3 sequence (DNA): TGTGCCAGCAGCTTGGTTAGCGGGAGAGCCAATGAGCAGTTCTTC. It encodes CASSLVSGRANEQFF.

This clone came up many times. The chain joins TRBV7-9 to TRBJ2-7; D is possibly TRBD1 (6 bases). This CDR3 is built from 13 residues. CDR1 and CDR2 from the germline V gene are SEHNR and FQNEAQ (reference sequence). V shed 5 bases and J shed 2 bases, with 10 bases lying between them. The CDR3 nucleotides are TGTGCCAGCAGCACGGGACATACCTACGAGCAGTACTTC. Translated, it gives CASSTGHTYEQYF.

The chain uses TRBV11-2 and TRBJ1-1, with D possibly matching TRBD1 (5 bases). Per germline, CDR1 SGHAT and CDR2 FQNNGV. Trimming removed 3 bases from V and 1 base from J, with 12 bases in between. CDR3 length: 15 amino acids. CDR3 residues: CASSLIRVPNTEAFF. As DNA, the CDR3 is TGTGCCAGCAGCTTGATCAGGGTGCCGAACACTGAAGCTTTCTTT.

The rearrangement joins TRBV11-3 to TRBJ2-3; 9 positions match TRBD2. Germline values: CDR1 SGHNT, CDR2 YENEEA. This CDR3 has 16 amino acids. The J segment lost 3 bases and the V segment lost 5 bases, leaving 9 bases of the junction unmatched. This CDR3 is CASSRGGAAGTDTQYF. The CDR3 coding sequence is TGTGCCAGCAGCCGCGGGGGGGCAGCGGGGACAGATACGCAGTATTTT. Full variable domain (outside the CDR3, taken from reference TRBV11-3 and TRBJ2-3): EAGVVQSPRYKIIEKKQPVAFWCNPISGHNTLYWYLQNLGQGPELLIRYENEEAVDDSQLPKDRFSAERLKGVDSTLKIQPAELGDSAVYLCASSRGGAAGTDTQYFGPGTRLTVL.

J is TRBJ1-1 and V is TRBV10-2; unclear D gene. Germline V gives CDR1 WSHSY, CDR2 SAAADI. Between the trimmed V and J ends, which lost 4 bases and 1 base, there was a span of 10 bases. CDR3 length: 14 residues. CDR3 region: CASSVPGENTEAFF. The CDR3 DNA sequence: TGCGCCAGCAGTGTTCCCGGGGAGAACACTGAAGCTTTCTTT.

The chain employs TRBV6-5 and TRBJ2-6, with D unresolved. The CDR3 has 16 residues. V was pared by 2 bases and J by 1 base, with 9 bases between. Germline V gene data show CDR1 as MNHEY and CDR2 as SVGAGI. In DNA form, the CDR3 reads TGTGCCAGCAGTTACGCGAGTTCATCTGGGGCCAACGTCCTGACTTTC. This codes for CASSYASSSGANVLTF.

The rearrangement links TRBV19 to TRBJ2-7, with 7 positions matching TRBD2. Trimming at V came to 3 bases and at J to 5 bases, leaving 7 bases not matched to a gene. CDR3 length: 14 amino acids. CDR1 LNHDA and CDR2 SQIVND come from the germline V gene (reference sequence). CDR3 in amino acids: CASSMAGDRHEQYF. The CDR3, as DNA: TGTGCCAGTAGTATGGCGGGAGATCGCCACGAGCAGTACTTC. The full variable domain, its missing parts supplied by reference TRBV19 and TRBJ2-7, is DGGITQSPKYLFRKEGQNVTLSCEQNLNHDAMYWYRQDPGQGLRLIYYSQIVNDFQKGDIAEGYSVSREKKESFPLTVTSAQKNPTAFYLCASSMAGDRHEQYFGPGTRLTVT.